The 21 T cell receptor beta chains in this list originate from one sample, sequenced in a study of cytomegalovirus exposure and HLA in healthy donors. Primers included in the PCR were 60 Vbeta and 13 Jbeta primers. Assay: immunoSEQ multiplex PCR; the TCRdb copy retains only in-frame clones and omits some. The sample contains 50,000 to 75,000 clones, 65% to 90% of which appear only once. Sequencing used PBMCs. The receptors were gathered from a human donor in good health.

As regards this clone: A junction end diverges from the germline sequence, so it may reflect a read error. V usage is TRBV4-1 and J usage is TRBJ1-4; 8 nucleotides align to TRBD1. This CDR3 region has 13 residues. The germline V gene has CDR1 MGHRA and CDR2 YSYEKL. CDR3 in amino acids: CASSQDHGQGLAF. The CDR3 DNA is TGCGCCAGCAGCCAAGACCACGGACAGGGTTTGGCTTTT.

The gene calls are TRBV18 and TRBJ1-4; 12 bases are a match to TRBD1. The germline V gene encodes CDR1 KGHSH and CDR2 LQKENI. CDR3 length equals 18 residues. V shed 6 bases, J shed 7 bases, and the junction held 15 bases outside the gene matches. This CDR3 reads CASSHGGTGGIFGEKLFF. CDR3 sequence (DNA): TGTGCCAGCTCCCATGGGGGGACAGGGGGCATCTTCGGTGAAAAACTGTTTTTT. Complete variable domain (other parts from reference TRBV18 and TRBJ1-4): NAGVMQNPRHLVRRRGQEARLRCSPMKGHSHVYWYRQLPEEGLKFMVYLQKENIIDESGMPKERFSAEFPKEGPSILRIQQVVRGDSAAYFCASSHGGTGGIFGEKLFFGSGTQLSVL.

The chain carries TRBV5-6 and TRBJ2-1; no clear D. CDR1 and CDR2 (germline): SGHDT, YYEEEE. This CDR3 comprises 17 residues. V shed 2 bases and J shed 0 bases, with 15 bases lying between them. The CDR3 sequence: CASSFVLTSSSYNEQFF. In DNA, the CDR3 is TGTGCCAGCAGCTTCGTCCTGACTTCGAGCTCCTACAATGAGCAGTTCTTC.

The V call is TRBV18, the J call TRBJ2-1, with 7 bases matching TRBD1. In germline, CDR1 is KGHSH, CDR2 LQKENI. The junction had 6 bases not matched to a gene; V was cut back by 3 bases and J by 13 bases. The CDR3 is 12 residues long. As DNA, the CDR3 is TGTGCCAGCTCACCCCTTACAGGGGACCAGTTCTTC. As protein: CASSPLTGDQFF.

The chain links TRBV30 to TRBJ2-1, with D perhaps TRBD2 (6 bases). CDR1 is GTSNPN and CDR2 is SVGIG in the germline V gene (reference sequence). The CDR3 runs to 14 residues. Trimming cost V 0 bases and J 3 bases, with 9 bases left between them. Here the CDR3 reads CAWSVWGVYNEQFF. The DNA for the CDR3 is TGTGCCTGGAGTGTGTGGGGGGTCTACAATGAGCAGTTCTTC.

The CDR3 coding sequence is TGTGCCAGCTCACCACCCCGGGACAGGGGGCGAGCTTTCTTT. Amino acids: CASSPPRDRGRAFF. The V gene is TRBV18, the J gene TRBJ1-1; the match to TRBD1 covers 12 bases. Germline lookup yields CDR1 KGHSH and CDR2 LQKENI. The CDR3 runs to 14 residues. V was pared by 0 bases and J by 10 bases, with 3 bases of the junction left unmatched.

This rearrangement joins TRBV6-1 to TRBJ1-5; 7 nucleotides align to TRBD1. After removal of 2 bases from V and 2 bases from J, the junction contained 12 bases not matched to a gene. Germline loops: CDR1 MNHNS, CDR2 SASEGT. This CDR3 contains 18 residues. The CDR3 is CASSEIWVAGGGNQPQHF. CDR3 nucleotides: TGTGCCAGCAGTGAAATTTGGGTGGCAGGGGGTGGCAATCAGCCCCAGCATTTT.

This chain joins TRBV9 and TRBJ2-1; 7 bases are a match to TRBD2. The CDR3 length is 17 residues. V lost 3 bases, J lost 7 bases, and 16 bases stayed unmatched. Germline V gene sequence: CDR1 SGDLS, CDR2 YYNGEE. The CDR3 reads CASSADLGSGIGNEQFF. The DNA for the CDR3 is TGTGCCAGCAGCGCCGATTTAGGAAGCGGGATTGGGAATGAGCAGTTCTTC.

The chain has TRBV4-2 and TRBJ2-1; 8 nucleotides line up with TRBD2. In germline, CDR1 is LGHNA, CDR2 YNFKEQ. This CDR3 contains 16 residues. With V trimmed by 1 base and J by 9 bases, 11 bases remained unmatched. The CDR3 nucleotides are TGTGCCAGCAGCCAAGTACTCGGGCTAGCGGGTGGTGAGCAGTTCTTC. Protein product: CASSQVLGLAGGEQFF.

The rearrangement uses TRBV18 and TRBJ1-5; 9 bases map to TRBD1. Germline CDR1 and CDR2: KGHSH and LQKENI. V lost 6 bases, J lost 6 bases, and 6 bases stayed unmatched. The CDR3 covers 14 residues. This CDR3 reads CASSPTGGGQPQHF. CDR3 DNA: TGTGCCAGCTCCCCGACAGGGGGAGGTCAGCCCCAGCATTTT. The full variable domain, in which reference TRBV18 and TRBJ1-5 provide the parts outside the CDR3, is NAGVMQNPRHLVRRRGQEARLRCSPMKGHSHVYWYRQLPEEGLKFMVYLQKENIIDESGMPKERFSAEFPKEGPSILRIQQVVRGDSAAYFCASSPTGGGQPQHFGDGTRLSIL.

This chain connects TRBV7-2 to TRBJ2-7; TRBD2 aligns across 11 bases. V trimming: 6 bases; J trimming: 7 bases; junction bases outside the gene matches: 5. The germline V gene has CDR1 SGHTA and CDR2 FQGNSA. The CDR3 is 13 amino acids. The CDR3 sequence is CASRLAGVWEQYF. Written as DNA, the CDR3 is TGTGCCAGCAGACTAGCGGGAGTGTGGGAGCAGTACTTC.

The chain carries TRBV7-8 and TRBJ2-5; 7 bases fit TRBD2. The CDR3 consists of 16 residues. V dropped 5 bases and J dropped 4; count of bases not matched to a gene: 13. Per germline, CDR1 SGHVS and CDR2 FQNEAQ. The CDR3 coding sequence is TGTGCCAGCAGCCCGGTCTGGGGGAGGGTCCGAGAGACCCAGTACTTC. This gives the protein CASSPVWGRVRETQYF.

This chain connects TRBV5-1 to TRBJ2-6; no firm D call. Trimming removed 4 bases from V and 2 bases from J, with 7 bases in between. Germline CDR1 and CDR2: SGHRS and YFSETQ. CDR3 length equals 14 residues. The CDR3 DNA is TGCGCCAGCAGCCAGGCGACTGGGGCCAACGTCCTGACTTTC. Its protein is CASSQATGANVLTF.

The V and J genes are TRBV10-1 and TRBJ1-2, with D possibly being TRBD1 (5 bases). The CDR3 runs to 15 residues. The V end was cut by 2 bases, the J end by 3 bases, with 13 bases between. The germline V gene has CDR1 WNHNN and CDR2 SYGVQD (reference sequence). The CDR3 nucleotides are TGCGCCAGCAGTGAGAGGGCAGGGCCGTACTATGGCTACACCTTC. Translation gives CASSERAGPYYGYTF.

The genes are TRBV15 and TRBJ2-5; possible D gene TRBD2, 6 bases. Per germline, CDR1 LNHNV and CDR2 YYDKDF (reference sequence). V was shortened by 0 bases and J by 2 bases, with 16 bases between the two germline ends. This CDR3 is built from 17 residues. This CDR3 is CATSRETGTEIQETQYF. The CDR3 DNA is TGTGCCACCAGCAGAGAGACCGGGACTGAGATTCAAGAGACCCAGTACTTC.

V is TRBV7-3 and J is TRBJ2-1; weak D call: TRBD1 (5 bases). V was shortened by 3 bases and J by 3 bases, with 9 bases between the two germline ends. The CDR3 covers 14 residues. CDR1 SGHTA and CDR2 FQGTGA come from the germline V gene. CDR3 protein: CASSFRGDYNEQFF. CDR3 nucleotides: TGTGCCAGCAGCTTTAGGGGCGACTACAATGAGCAGTTCTTC.

The chain joins TRBV5-1 to TRBJ2-2, with D possibly being TRBD1 (5 bases). CDR1 is SGHRS, CDR2 YFSETQ, per germline. V shed 4 bases and J shed 5 bases, with 12 bases lying between them. The CDR3 contains 14 residues. CDR3 amino acids: CASSRAQGTGELFF. As DNA, the CDR3 is TGCGCCAGCAGCAGGGCCCAGGGAACCGGGGAGCTGTTTTTT.

There are a few counts of this clone. V gene TRBV7-3 combines with J gene TRBJ1-1; the D gene is possibly TRBD1 (6 bases). Trimming stripped 2 bases from V and 5 bases from J, with 21 bases between. Germline loops: CDR1 SGHTA, CDR2 FQGTGA. The CDR3 sequence is 17 residues long. This chain's CDR3 is CASSLAPYRGAGTEAFF. The DNA for the CDR3 is TGTGCCAGCAGCTTAGCCCCGTATCGGGGGGCAGGGACTGAAGCTTTCTTT.

The CDR3 here is CASSSGSGTDTQYF. The CDR3 DNA reads TGCGCCAGCAGCAGCGGGAGTGGGACAGATACGCAGTATTTT. This chain links TRBV5-1 with TRBJ2-3; TRBD2 matches 8 bases. J lost 3 bases, V lost 4 bases, and 4 bases had no gene match. Looked up from germline, CDR1 is SGHRS and CDR2 is YFSETQ. The CDR3 is 14 residues long.

The rearrangement uses TRBV5-3 and TRBJ2-7; 12 bases agree with TRBD2. TRBV5-3 is an ORF, and what it does is uncertain. This CDR3 has 17 residues. The V gene end was trimmed by 6 bases and the J gene end by 2 bases; junction bases not matched to a gene: 12. The CDR3 region has the DNA TGTGCCAGAACCCTAGCCGGGACTAGCGGGCAAACCTACGAGCAGTACTTC. Its translation is CARTLAGTSGQTYEQYF.

This rearrangement joins TRBV6-4 to TRBJ2-3; 8 nucleotides line up with TRBD1. Germline assignment: CDR1 MRHNA and CDR2 SNTAGT. The V gene end was trimmed by 0 bases and the J gene end by 4 bases; junction bases not matched to a gene: 3. CDR3 length: 15 residues. The CDR3 loop reads CASSDSVTGADTQYF. The CDR3 nucleotides are TGTGCCAGCAGTGACTCTGTGACAGGGGCAGATACGCAGTATTTT.